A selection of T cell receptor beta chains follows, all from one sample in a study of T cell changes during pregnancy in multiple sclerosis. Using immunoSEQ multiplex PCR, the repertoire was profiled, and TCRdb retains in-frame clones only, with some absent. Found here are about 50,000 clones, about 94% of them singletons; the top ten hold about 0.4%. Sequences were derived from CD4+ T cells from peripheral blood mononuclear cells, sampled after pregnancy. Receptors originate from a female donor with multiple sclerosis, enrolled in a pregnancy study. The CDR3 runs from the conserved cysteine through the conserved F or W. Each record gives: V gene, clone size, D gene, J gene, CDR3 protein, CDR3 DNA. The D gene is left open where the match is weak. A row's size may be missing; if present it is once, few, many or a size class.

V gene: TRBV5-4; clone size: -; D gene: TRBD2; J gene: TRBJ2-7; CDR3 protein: CASSRPTSGTSYEQYF; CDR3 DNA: TGTGCCAGCAGCAGACCGACTAGCGGTACTTCCTACGAGCAGTACTTC
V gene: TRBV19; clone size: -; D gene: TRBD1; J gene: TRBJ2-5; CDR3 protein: CASSGLTGGIETQYF; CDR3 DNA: TGTGCCAGTAGCGGGTTGACAGGGGGCATTGAGACCCAGTACTTC
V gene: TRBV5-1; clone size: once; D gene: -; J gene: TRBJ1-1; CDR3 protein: CASRRNTEAFF; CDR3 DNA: TGCGCCAGCAGGAGAAACACTGAAGCTTTCTTT
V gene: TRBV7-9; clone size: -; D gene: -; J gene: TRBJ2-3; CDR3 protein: CASSPQAGPDTQYF; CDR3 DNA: TGTGCCAGCAGCCCCCAGGCAGGGCCAGATACGCAGTATTTT
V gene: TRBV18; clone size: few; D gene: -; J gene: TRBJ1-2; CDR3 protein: CASSPHPPGSGYGYTF; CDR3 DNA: TGTGCCAGCTCACCCCACCCCCCAGGGTCTGGCTATGGCTACACCTTC
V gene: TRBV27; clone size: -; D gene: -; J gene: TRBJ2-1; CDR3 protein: CASSSSLAELRYNEQFF; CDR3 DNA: TGTGCCAGCAGTTCCTCATTAGCGGAACTCCGATACAATGAGCAGTTCTTC
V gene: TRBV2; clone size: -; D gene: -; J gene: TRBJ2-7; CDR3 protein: CASSAGLEQYF; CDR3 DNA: TGTGCCAGCAGTGCAGGGCTCGAGCAGTACTTC
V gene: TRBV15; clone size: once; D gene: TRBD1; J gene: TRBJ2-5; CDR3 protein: CATSRDADRVETQYF; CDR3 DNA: TGTGCCACCAGCAGAGATGCGGACAGGGTCGAGACCCAGTACTTC
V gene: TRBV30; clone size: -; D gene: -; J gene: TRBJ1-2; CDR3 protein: CAWSTGSYGYTF; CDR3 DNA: TGTGCCTGGAGCACAGGGAGCTATGGCTACACCTTC
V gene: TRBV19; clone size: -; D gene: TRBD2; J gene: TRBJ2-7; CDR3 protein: CASSRGLAGVYAQYF; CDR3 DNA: TGTGCCAGTAGCCGAGGACTAGCGGGGGTGTACGCGCAGTACTTC
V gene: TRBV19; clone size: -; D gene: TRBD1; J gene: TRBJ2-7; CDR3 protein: CASSFTFHSQGATYEQYF; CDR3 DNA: TGTGCCAGTAGTTTTACGTTTCATTCTCAGGGGGCGACCTACGAGCAGTACTTC
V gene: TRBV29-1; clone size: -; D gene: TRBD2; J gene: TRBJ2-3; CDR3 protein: CSGRTSGRDTQYF; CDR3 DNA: TGCAGCGGTCGGACTAGCGGGAGGGATACGCAGTATTTT
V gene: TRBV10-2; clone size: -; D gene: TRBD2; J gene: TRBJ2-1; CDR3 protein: CASKTSGSNEQFF; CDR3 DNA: TGCGCCAGCAAGACTAGCGGGAGTAATGAGCAGTTCTTC
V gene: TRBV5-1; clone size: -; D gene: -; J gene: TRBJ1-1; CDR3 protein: CASSSRTAVNTEAFF; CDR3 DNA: TGCGCCAGCAGCTCCAGGACAGCGGTGAACACTGAAGCTTTCTTT
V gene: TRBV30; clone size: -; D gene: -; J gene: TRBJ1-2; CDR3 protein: CAWTRYRGGNYGYTF; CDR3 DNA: TGTGCCTGGACCCGTTATCGGGGGGGAAACTATGGCTACACCTTC
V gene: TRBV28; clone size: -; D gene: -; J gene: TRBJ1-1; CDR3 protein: CASSGALAHLSRAFF; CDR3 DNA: TGTGCCAGCAGTGGAGCCCTCGCCCATCTCAGTAGGGCTTTCTTT
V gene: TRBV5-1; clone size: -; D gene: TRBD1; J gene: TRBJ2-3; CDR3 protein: CASSITGGRDTQYF; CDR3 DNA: TGCGCCAGCAGCATTACAGGGGGCAGAGATACGCAGTATTTT